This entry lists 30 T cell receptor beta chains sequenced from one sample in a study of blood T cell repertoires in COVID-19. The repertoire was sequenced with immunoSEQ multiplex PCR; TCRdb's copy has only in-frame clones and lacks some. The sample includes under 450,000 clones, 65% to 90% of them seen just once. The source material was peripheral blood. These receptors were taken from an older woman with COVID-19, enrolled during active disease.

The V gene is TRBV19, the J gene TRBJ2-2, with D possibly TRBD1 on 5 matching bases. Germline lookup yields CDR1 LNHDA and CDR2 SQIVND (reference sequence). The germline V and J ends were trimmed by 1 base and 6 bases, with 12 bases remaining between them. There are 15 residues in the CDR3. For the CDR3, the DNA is TGTGCCAGTAGTATAGCTCCCAGGGCCGCCGGGGAGCTGTTTTTT. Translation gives CASSIAPRAAGELFF.

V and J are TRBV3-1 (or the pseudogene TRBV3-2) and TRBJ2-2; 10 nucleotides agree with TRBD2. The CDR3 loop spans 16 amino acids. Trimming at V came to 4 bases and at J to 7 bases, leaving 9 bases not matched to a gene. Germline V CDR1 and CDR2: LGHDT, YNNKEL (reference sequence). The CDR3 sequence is CASSRIERGGIGELFF. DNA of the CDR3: TGTGCCAGCAGCCGGATCGAGCGGGGGGGCATCGGGGAGCTGTTTTTT.

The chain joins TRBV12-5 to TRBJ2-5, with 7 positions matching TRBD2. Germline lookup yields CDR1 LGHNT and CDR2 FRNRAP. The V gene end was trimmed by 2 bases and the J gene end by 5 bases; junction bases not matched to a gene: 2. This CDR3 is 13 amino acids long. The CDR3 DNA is TGTGCTAGTGGTTTGTCGGGAGGCGAGACCCAGTACTTC. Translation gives CASGLSGGETQYF.

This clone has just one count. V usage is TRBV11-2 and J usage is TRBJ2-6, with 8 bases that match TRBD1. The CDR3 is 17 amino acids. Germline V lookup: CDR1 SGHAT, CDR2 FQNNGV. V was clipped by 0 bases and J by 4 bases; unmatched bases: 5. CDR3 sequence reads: CASSLEAGGSGANVLTF. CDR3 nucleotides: TGTGCCAGCAGCTTAGAAGCAGGGGGCAGCGGGGCCAACGTCCTGACTTTC.

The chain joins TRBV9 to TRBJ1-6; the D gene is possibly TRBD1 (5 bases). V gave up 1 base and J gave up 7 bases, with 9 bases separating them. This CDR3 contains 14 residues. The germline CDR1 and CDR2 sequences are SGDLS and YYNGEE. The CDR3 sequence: CASSVQGSNSPLHF. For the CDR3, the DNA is TGTGCCAGCAGCGTACAGGGTTCGAATTCACCCCTCCACTTT.

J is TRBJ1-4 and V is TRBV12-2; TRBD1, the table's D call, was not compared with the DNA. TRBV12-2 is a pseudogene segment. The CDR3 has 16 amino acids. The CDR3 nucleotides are TGTGCAAGTCGCTTAGCCCCTCCGGACAGTAATGAAAAACTGTTTTTT. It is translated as CASRLAPPDSNEKLFF.

DNA of the CDR3: TGTGCCATCAGTGAGTCCACAGGGTTGGGCACTGAAGCTTTCTTT. Its translation is CAISESTGLGTEAFF. The chain recombines TRBV10-3 with TRBJ1-1; D may be TRBD1 (6 bases). Trimming shortened V by 0 bases and J by 4 bases, and 12 bases separated the two germline ends. This CDR3 is built from 15 residues. Germline lookup yields CDR1 ENHRY and CDR2 SYGVKD.

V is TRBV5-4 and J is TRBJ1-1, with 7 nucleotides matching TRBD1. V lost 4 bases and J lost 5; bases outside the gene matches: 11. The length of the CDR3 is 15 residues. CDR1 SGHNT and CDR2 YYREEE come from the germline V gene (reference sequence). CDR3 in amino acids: CASSRTTGFRTEAFF. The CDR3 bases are TGTGCCAGCAGCCGGACGACAGGGTTCCGGACTGAAGCTTTCTTT.

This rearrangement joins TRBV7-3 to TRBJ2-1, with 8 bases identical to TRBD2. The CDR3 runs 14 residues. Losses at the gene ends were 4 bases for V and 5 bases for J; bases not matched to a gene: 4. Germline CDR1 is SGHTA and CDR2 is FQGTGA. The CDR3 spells CASSSSGGDNEQFF. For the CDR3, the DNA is TGTGCCAGCAGCTCCTCGGGAGGGGACAATGAGCAGTTCTTC.

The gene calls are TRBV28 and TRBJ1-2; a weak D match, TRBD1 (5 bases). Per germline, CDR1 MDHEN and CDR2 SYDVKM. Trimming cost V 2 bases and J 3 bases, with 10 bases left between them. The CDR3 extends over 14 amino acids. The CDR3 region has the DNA TGTGCCAGCAGTTTACTGGAGGGGTACTATGGCTACACCTTC. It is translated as CASSLLEGYYGYTF.

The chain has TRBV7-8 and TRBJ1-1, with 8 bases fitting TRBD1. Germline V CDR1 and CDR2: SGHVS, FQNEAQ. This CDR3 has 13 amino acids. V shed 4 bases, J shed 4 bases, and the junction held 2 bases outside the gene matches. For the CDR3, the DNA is TGTGCCAGCAGCTACACAGGGGGCACTGAAGCTTTCTTT. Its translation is CASSYTGGTEAFF.

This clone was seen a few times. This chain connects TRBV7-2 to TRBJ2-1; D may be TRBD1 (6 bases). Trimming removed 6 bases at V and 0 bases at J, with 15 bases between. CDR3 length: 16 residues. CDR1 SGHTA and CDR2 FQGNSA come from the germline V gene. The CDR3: CASSLLTGPSYNEQFF. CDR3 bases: TGTGCCAGCAGTCTTCTAACAGGGCCCTCCTACAATGAGCAGTTCTTC.

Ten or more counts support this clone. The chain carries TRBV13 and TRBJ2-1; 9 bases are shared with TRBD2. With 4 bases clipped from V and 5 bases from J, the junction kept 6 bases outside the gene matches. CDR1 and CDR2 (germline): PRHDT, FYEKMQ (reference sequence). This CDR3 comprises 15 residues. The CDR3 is CASSSRVAGDNEQFF. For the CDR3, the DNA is TGTGCCAGCAGCTCACGGGTAGCGGGGGACAATGAGCAGTTCTTC.

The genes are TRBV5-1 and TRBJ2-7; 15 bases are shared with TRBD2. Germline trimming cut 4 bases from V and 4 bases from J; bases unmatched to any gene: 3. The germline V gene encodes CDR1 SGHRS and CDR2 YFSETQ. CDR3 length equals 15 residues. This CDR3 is CASSIGLAGGYEQYF. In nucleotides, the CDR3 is TGCGCCAGCAGCATTGGACTAGCGGGGGGGTACGAGCAGTACTTC. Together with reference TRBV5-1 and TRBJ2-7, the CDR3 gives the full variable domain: KAGVTQTPRYLIKTRGQQVTLSCSPISGHRSVSWYQQTPGQGLQFLFEYFSETQRNKGNFPGRFSGRQFSNSRSEMNVSTLELGDSALYLCASSIGLAGGYEQYFGPGTRLTVT.

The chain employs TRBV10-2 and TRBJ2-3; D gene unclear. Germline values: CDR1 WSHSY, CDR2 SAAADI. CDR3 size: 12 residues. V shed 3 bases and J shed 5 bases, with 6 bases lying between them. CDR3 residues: CASSDVGDTQYF. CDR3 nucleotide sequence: TGCGCCAGCAGTGATGTCGGAGATACGCAGTATTTT.

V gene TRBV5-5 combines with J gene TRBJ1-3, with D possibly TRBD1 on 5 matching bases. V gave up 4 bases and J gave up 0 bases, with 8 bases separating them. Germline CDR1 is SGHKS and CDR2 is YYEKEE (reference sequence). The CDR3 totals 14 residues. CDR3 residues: CASSTGFSGNTIYF. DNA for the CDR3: TGTGCCAGCAGCACAGGATTCTCTGGAAACACCATATATTTT.

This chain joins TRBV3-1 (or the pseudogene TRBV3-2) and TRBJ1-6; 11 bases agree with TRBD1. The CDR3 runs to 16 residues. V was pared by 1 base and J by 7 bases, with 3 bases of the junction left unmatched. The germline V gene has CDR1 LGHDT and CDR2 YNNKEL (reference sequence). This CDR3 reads CASSQGGTGGNSPLHF. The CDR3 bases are TGTGCCAGCAGCCAAGGGGGGACAGGGGGAAATTCACCCCTCCACTTT.

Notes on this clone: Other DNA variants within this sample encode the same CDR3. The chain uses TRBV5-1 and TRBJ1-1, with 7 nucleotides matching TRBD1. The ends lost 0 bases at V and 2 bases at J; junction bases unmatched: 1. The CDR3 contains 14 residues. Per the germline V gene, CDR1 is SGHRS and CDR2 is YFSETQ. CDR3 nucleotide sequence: TGCGCCAGCAGCTTGGACAGGGGTAACACTGAAGCTTTCTTT. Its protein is CASSLDRGNTEAFF.

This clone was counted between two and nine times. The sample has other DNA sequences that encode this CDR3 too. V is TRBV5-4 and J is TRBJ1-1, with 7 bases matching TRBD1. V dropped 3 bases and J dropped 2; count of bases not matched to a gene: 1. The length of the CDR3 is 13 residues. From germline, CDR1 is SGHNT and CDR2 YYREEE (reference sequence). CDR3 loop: CASSWDRNTEAFF. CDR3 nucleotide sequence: TGTGCCAGCAGCTGGGACAGAAACACTGAAGCTTTCTTT.

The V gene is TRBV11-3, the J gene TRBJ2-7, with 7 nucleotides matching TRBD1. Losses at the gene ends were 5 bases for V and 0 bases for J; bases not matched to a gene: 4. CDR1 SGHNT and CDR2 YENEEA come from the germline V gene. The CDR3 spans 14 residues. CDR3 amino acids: CASSVTGDSYEQYF. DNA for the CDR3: TGTGCCAGCAGCGTTACAGGGGACTCCTACGAGCAGTACTTC.

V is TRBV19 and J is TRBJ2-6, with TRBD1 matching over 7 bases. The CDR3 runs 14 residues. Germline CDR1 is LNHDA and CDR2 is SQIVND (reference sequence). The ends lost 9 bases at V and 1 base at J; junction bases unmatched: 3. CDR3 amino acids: CASQDRSGANVLTF. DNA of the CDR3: TGTGCCAGCCAGGACAGGTCTGGGGCCAACGTCCTGACTTTC.

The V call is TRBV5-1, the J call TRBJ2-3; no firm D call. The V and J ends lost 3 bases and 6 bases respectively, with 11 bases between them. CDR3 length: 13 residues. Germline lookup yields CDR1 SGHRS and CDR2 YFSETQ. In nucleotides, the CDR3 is TGCGCCAGCAGCTCCCCCCCCCTTGATACGCAGTATTTT. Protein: CASSSPPLDTQYF.

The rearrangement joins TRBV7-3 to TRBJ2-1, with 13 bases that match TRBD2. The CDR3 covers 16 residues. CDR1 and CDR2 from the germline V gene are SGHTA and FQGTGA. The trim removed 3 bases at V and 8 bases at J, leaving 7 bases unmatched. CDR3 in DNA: TGTGCCAGCAGCTTGAGTACTAGCGGGGGGGCCGATGAGCAGTTCTTC. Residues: CASSLSTSGGADEQFF. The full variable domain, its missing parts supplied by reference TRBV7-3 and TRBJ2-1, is GAGVSQTPSNKVTEKGKYVELRCDPISGHTALYWYRQSLGQGPEFLIYFQGTGAADDSGLPNDRFFAVRPEGSVSTLKIQRTERGDSAVYLCASSLSTSGGADEQFFGPGTRLTVL.

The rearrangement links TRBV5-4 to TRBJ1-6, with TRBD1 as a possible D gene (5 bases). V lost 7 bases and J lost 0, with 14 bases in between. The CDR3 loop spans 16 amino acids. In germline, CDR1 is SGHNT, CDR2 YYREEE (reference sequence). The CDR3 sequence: CASSQQASSYNSPLHF. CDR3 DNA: TGTGCCAGCTCTCAACAGGCGAGCTCCTATAATTCACCCCTCCACTTT.

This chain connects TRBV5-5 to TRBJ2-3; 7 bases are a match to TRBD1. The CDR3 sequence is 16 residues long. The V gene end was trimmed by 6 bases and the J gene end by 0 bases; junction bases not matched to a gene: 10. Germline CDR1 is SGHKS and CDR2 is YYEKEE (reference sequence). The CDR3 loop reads CASTSPGQLSTDTQYF. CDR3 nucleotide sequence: TGTGCCAGCACCTCCCCGGGACAGCTAAGCACAGATACGCAGTATTTT.

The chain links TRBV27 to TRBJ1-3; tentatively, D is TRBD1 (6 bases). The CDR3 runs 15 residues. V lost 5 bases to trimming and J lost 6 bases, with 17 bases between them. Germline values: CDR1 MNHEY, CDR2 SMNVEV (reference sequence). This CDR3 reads CASSRETGGENTIYF. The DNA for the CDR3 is TGTGCCAGCAGTCGAGAGACAGGAGGTGAAAACACCATATATTTT.

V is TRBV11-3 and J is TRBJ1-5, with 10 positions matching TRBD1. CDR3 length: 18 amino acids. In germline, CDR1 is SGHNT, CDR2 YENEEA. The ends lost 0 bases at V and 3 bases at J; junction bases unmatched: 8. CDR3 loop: CASSLDPVDRGHNQPQHF. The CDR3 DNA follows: TGTGCCAGCAGCTTAGACCCTGTCGACAGGGGGCACAATCAGCCCCAGCATTTT.

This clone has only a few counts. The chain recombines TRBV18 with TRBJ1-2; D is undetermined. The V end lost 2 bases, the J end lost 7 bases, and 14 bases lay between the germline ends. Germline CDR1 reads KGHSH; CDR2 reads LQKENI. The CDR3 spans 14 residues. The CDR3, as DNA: TGTGCCAGCTCACCAGAAGGGAGCTCTCTTGGCTACACCTTC. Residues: CASSPEGSSLGYTF.

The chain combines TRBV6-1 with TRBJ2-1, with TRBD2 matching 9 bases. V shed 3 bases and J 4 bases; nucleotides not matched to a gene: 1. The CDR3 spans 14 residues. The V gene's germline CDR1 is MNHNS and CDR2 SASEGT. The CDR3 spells CASSERGGYNEQFF. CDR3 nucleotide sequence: TGTGCCAGCAGTGAGCGGGGGGGTTACAATGAGCAGTTCTTC.

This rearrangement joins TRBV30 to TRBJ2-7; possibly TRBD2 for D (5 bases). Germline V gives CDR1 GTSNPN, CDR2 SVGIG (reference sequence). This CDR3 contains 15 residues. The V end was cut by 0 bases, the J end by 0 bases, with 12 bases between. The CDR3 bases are TGTGCCTGGAGTGTACGTCGGGGATCCTCCTACGAGCAGTACTTC. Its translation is CAWSVRRGSSYEQYF.